These 14 T cell receptor beta chains were sequenced from one sample in a study of T cell changes during pregnancy in multiple sclerosis. The method was immunoSEQ multiplex PCR; TCRdb's version includes in-frame clones alone and lacks a portion of them. The sample carries 91,000 or so clones, roughly 92% recorded once. The sample was peripheral blood, taken after pregnancy. The receptors were sampled from a female donor with multiple sclerosis, enrolled in a pregnancy study.

The chain couples TRBV7-9 to TRBJ2-1, with TRBD1 matching 9 bases. With V trimmed by 1 base and J by 7 bases, 11 bases remained unmatched. Germline V gene lookup returns CDR1 SEHNR and CDR2 FQNEAQ (reference sequence). The CDR3 contains 17 residues. CDR3 sequence (DNA): TGTGCCAGCAGCTTAGGGGAGGGACAGGGAGGGCGGAATGAGCAGTTCTTC. Protein product: CASSLGEGQGGRNEQFF.

V is TRBV29-1 and J is TRBJ2-3; possible D gene TRBD1, 5 bases. Germline CDR1 SQVTM, CDR2 ANQGSEA. There are 13 residues in the CDR3. V dropped 3 bases and J dropped 14 bases, with 21 bases sitting between them. CDR3 nucleotides: TGCAGCGTTGAGTCCAGGGAAGGTGTGAGTAGGTATTTT. Translated, it gives CSVESREGVSRYF.

The chain has TRBV7-3 and TRBJ2-7, with TRBD2 matching 7 bases. The CDR3 length is 14 residues. Germline CDR1 SGHTA, CDR2 FQGTGA. Losses at the gene ends were 5 bases for V and 5 bases for J; bases not matched to a gene: 9. The CDR3 region is CASSPGGGWNEQYF. The CDR3 nucleotides read TGTGCCAGCAGCCCCGGGGGAGGGTGGAACGAGCAGTACTTC.

The rearrangement uses TRBV10-3 and TRBJ2-3, with 8 bases identical to TRBD2. The V segment lost 0 bases and the J segment 1 base; nucleotides outside the gene matches: 3. The CDR3 length is 16 residues. The germline gives CDR1 ENHRY, CDR2 SYGVKD. The CDR3 here is CAISESKTSGTDTQYF. CDR3 nucleotides: TGTGCCATCAGTGAGTCGAAGACTAGCGGCACAGATACGCAGTATTTT.

The chain couples TRBV4-1 to TRBJ2-7, with TRBD1 matching over 8 bases. V gave up 4 bases and J gave up 4 bases; unmatched junction bases: 6. CDR1 MGHRA and CDR2 YSYEKL come from the germline V gene. This CDR3 has 14 residues. The CDR3: CASSLRTGRYEQYF. The CDR3 DNA is TGCGCCAGCAGCCTTAGGACAGGGCGTTACGAGCAGTACTTC.

This chain links TRBV5-1 with TRBJ2-1, with a tentative D call TRBD2 (6 bases). V lost 5 bases and J 3 bases, leaving 9 bases between the germline ends. Germline V lookup: CDR1 SGHRS, CDR2 YFSETQ. The CDR3 contains 13 residues. CDR3 nucleotides: TGCGCCAGCAGTAGCGGAGTCTACAATGAGCAGTTCTTC. Its protein product is CASSSGVYNEQFF.

The rearrangement joins TRBV19 to TRBJ2-1, with D possibly TRBD2 on 5 matching bases. The CDR3 length is 15 residues. Germline values: CDR1 LNHDA, CDR2 SQIVND (reference sequence). With 3 bases removed from V and 0 bases from J, the gap between germline ends came to 9 bases. The CDR3 region has the DNA TGTGCCAGTAGTATCATCGGGAACTCCTACAATGAGCAGTTCTTC. Its protein product is CASSIIGNSYNEQFF.

V usage is TRBV5-1 and J usage is TRBJ2-5, with D possibly matching TRBD1 (6 bases). V gave up 4 bases and J gave up 7 bases, with 11 bases separating them. CDR1 and CDR2 from the germline V gene are SGHRS and YFSETQ. This CDR3 region has 12 residues. CDR3 amino acids: CASSPTQGTQYF. CDR3 in DNA: TGCGCCAGCAGCCCAACACAGGGGACCCAGTACTTC.

The V call is TRBV5-6, the J call TRBJ2-1; D perhaps matches TRBD2 (6 bases). Trimming left V 2 bases short and J 2 bases short, with 14 bases between. The CDR3 contains 16 residues. Germline CDR1 and CDR2: SGHDT and YYEEEE. The CDR3 DNA follows: TGTGCCAGCAGCTTAGGCGGGATAGCCGCCTACAATGAGCAGTTCTTC. Translation gives CASSLGGIAAYNEQFF. The full variable domain, in which reference TRBV5-6 and TRBJ2-1 provide the parts outside the CDR3, is DAGVTQSPTHLIKTRGQQVTLRCSPKSGHDTVSWYQQALGQGPQFIFQYYEEEERQRGNFPDRFSGHQFPNYSSELNVNALLLGDSALYLCASSLGGIAAYNEQFFGPGTRLTVL.

This clone has a single count. CDR3 nucleotide sequence: TGTGCCAGCAGCAAAGGGACAGGGGTCGACTATGGCTACACCTTC. Encoded protein: CASSKGTGVDYGYTF. The V gene is TRBV21-1, the J gene TRBJ1-2; TRBD1 is taken as the D call from the table, unchecked against the DNA. TRBV21-1 is labeled a pseudogene. CDR3 length: 15 amino acids.

This chain uses TRBV28 with TRBJ2-5; D perhaps matches TRBD2 (5 bases). Trimming pared 1 base from V and 5 bases from J, leaving 23 bases between. Germline lookup yields CDR1 MDHEN and CDR2 SYDVKM. The CDR3 is made up of 18 amino acids. The DNA of the CDR3 is TGTGCCAGCAGTTTATACTGGGATAATAGAGGGCGGCGGGAGACCCAGTACTTC. Its translation is CASSLYWDNRGRRETQYF. The full variable domain, rest sourced from reference TRBV28 and TRBJ2-5, is DVKVTQSSRYLVKRTGEKVFLECVQDMDHENMFWYRQDPGLGLRLIYFSYDVKMKEKGDIPEGYSVSREKKERFSLILESASTNQTSMYLCASSLYWDNRGRRETQYFGPGTRLLVL.

The chain joins TRBV30 to TRBJ2-3; D gene ambiguous. CDR3 size: 12 residues. Trimming took off 1 base at V and 6 bases at J, with 8 bases between the two ends. Germline CDR1 reads GTSNPN; CDR2 reads SVGIG (reference sequence). The CDR3 coding sequence is TGTGCCTGGAGTGCGTTGAGGGATACGCAGTATTTT. This codes for CAWSALRDTQYF.

This chain uses TRBV19 with TRBJ2-1, with 9 bases fitting TRBD2. This CDR3 comprises 13 residues. In germline, CDR1 is LNHDA, CDR2 SQIVND (reference sequence). V was pared by 10 bases and J by 2 bases, with 3 bases of the junction left unmatched. CDR3 DNA: TGTGCCATATCTAGCGGGACCTACAATGAGCAGTTCTTC. Protein: CAISSGTYNEQFF. Based on the CDR3 plus reference TRBV19 and TRBJ2-1, the full variable domain is DGGITQSPKYLFRKEGQNVTLSCEQNLNHDAMYWYRQDPGQGLRLIYYSQIVNDFQKGDIAEGYSVSREKKESFPLTVTSAQKNPTAFYLCAISSGTYNEQFFGPGTRLTVL.

The table lists this clone with a count of one. This chain joins TRBV7-8 and TRBJ2-7; D is perhaps TRBD2 (7 bases). From germline, CDR1 is SGHVS and CDR2 FQNEAQ. The length of the CDR3 is 15 residues. Trimming removed 0 bases from V and 0 bases from J, with 9 bases in between. CDR3 sequence reads: CASSLAAGASYEQYF. In DNA form, the CDR3 reads TGTGCCAGCAGCTTAGCGGCGGGGGCCTCCTACGAGCAGTACTTC.